The 22 T cell receptor beta chains listed next were all sequenced from one sample in a study of CD8 T cells in Susac syndrome. About 0.5 to 1 ug RNA was reverse transcribed with random hexamers. TCRdb independently ran MiXCR on the immunoSEQ multiplex PCR reads; one entry per CDR3 protein. In the table there are roughly 50,000 distinct CDR3 sequences, approximately 93% of which are singletons. Material: CD8+ T cells from PBMCs. Receptors originate from a human donor in good health.

The rearrangement joins TRBV7-6 to TRBJ1-5; TRBD1 matches at 7 bases. Germline V gene sequence: CDR1 SGHVS, CDR2 FNYEAQ. The CDR3 has 15 amino acids. V shed 1 base, J shed 6 bases, and the junction held 6 bases outside the gene matches. CDR3 nucleotides: TGTGCCAGCAGCTTAGGTGGAGGGGGCGTTCAGCCCCAGCATTTT. Protein product: CASSLGGGGVQPQHF.

The CDR3 sequence: CSVTGDLHEQFF. Written as DNA, the CDR3 is TGCAGCGTGACCGGGGATCTGCATGAGCAGTTCTTC. This chain joins TRBV29-1 and TRBJ2-1; tentative D call: TRBD2 (5 bases). This CDR3 comprises 12 residues. V shed 6 bases and J shed 8 bases, with 14 bases lying between them. Germline CDR1 SQVTM, CDR2 ANQGSEA.

This clonotype was recorded only once. The gene calls are TRBV28 and TRBJ2-7; 9 bases agree with TRBD1. Per germline, CDR1 MDHEN and CDR2 SYDVKM. CDR3 length: 12 residues. Trimming removed 11 bases from V and 2 bases from J; junction bases left unmatched: 4. The CDR3 nucleotides are TGTGCCGCGGGACAGGGAGCCTACGAGCAGTACTTC. It codes for CAAGQGAYEQYF.

This chain uses TRBV25-1 with TRBJ2-3; 7 positions match TRBD1. CDR1 and CDR2 from the germline V gene are MGHDK and SYGVNS. V was pared by 3 bases and J by 10 bases, with 16 bases of the junction left unmatched. CDR3 size: 16 residues. The CDR3 coding sequence is TGTGCCAGCAGTGAGGGGACAGTGAGAAGATCAGCATCGCAGTATTTT. Protein product: CASSEGTVRRSASQYF.

This chain uses TRBV28 with TRBJ2-3; the D is unclear. The germline gives CDR1 MDHEN, CDR2 SYDVKM. The ends were cut back, 11 bases at V and 0 bases at J, with 12 bases in the middle. CDR3 length: 13 residues. The CDR3 loop reads CASRAPSTDTQYF. The DNA for the CDR3 is TGTGCCTCAAGGGCGCCCAGCACAGATACGCAGTATTTT.

The J gene is TRBJ2-5, the V gene TRBV3-1; no clear D. The V end lost 1 base, the J end lost 2 bases, and 8 bases lay between the germline ends. Germline V gene data show CDR1 as LGHDT and CDR2 as YNNKEL (reference sequence). The CDR3 loop spans 14 amino acids. CDR3 DNA sequence: TGTGCCAGCAGCCAAGGAACGGTGCAAGAGACCCAGTACTTC. This codes for CASSQGTVQETQYF.

This chain connects TRBV28 to TRBJ2-3, with D unclear. CDR1 is MDHEN, CDR2 SYDVKM, per germline. The CDR3 spans 13 residues. Deletions cut 6 bases from V and 3 bases from J, with 10 bases between. In DNA, the CDR3 is TGTGCCAGCAGGAACTCTAGAACAGATACGCAGTATTTT. This translates into CASRNSRTDTQYF.

The chain combines TRBV2 with TRBJ1-1, with 8 bases matching TRBD1. The CDR3 spans 11 residues. Germline-derived CDR1 and CDR2 are SNHLY and FYNNEI. The trim removed 9 bases at V and 5 bases at J, leaving 2 bases unmatched. The CDR3 DNA reads TGTGCCAGACGACAGGGGACTGAAGCTTTCTTT. Its translation is CARRQGTEAFF.

V is TRBV2 and J is TRBJ2-1; TRBD1 agrees at 8 bases. Germline CDR1 SNHLY, CDR2 FYNNEI. This CDR3 is 12 amino acids long. V dropped 8 bases and J dropped 7; count of bases not matched to a gene: 4. CDR3 loop: CASSTGENEQFF. The CDR3 region has the DNA TGTGCCAGCTCGACAGGGGAAAATGAGCAGTTCTTC. Filled out from reference TRBV2 and TRBJ2-1, the complete variable domain reads EPEVTQTPSHQVTQMGQEVILRCVPISNHLYFYWYRQILGQKVEFLVSFYNNEISEKSEIFDDQFSVERPDGSNFTLKIRSTKLEDSAMYFCASSTGENEQFFGPGTRLTVL.

The V gene is TRBV29-1, the J gene TRBJ2-4, with D perhaps TRBD2 (6 bases). Germline V lookup: CDR1 SQVTM, CDR2 ANQGSEA. CDR3 size: 15 residues. Trimming removed 1 base from V and 1 base from J, with 11 bases in between. CDR3 sequence: CSVEVGDSAKNIQYF. CDR3 coding DNA: TGCAGCGTTGAAGTTGGGGACTCCGCCAAAAACATTCAGTACTTC.

This chain connects TRBV7-9 to TRBJ2-7, with D unresolved. CDR3 length: 12 residues. V was pared by 1 base and J by 9 bases, with 10 bases between. Germline lookup yields CDR1 SEHNR and CDR2 FQNEAQ (reference sequence). The CDR3 DNA reads TGTGCCAGCAGCTTAGATGGGCTAGGGCAGTACTTC. It codes for CASSLDGLGQYF.

The chain uses TRBV4-1 and TRBJ2-1, with D possibly TRBD2 on 6 matching bases. This CDR3 contains 14 residues. Trimming removed 3 bases at V and 6 bases at J, with 12 bases between. Germline V gene sequence: CDR1 MGHRA, CDR2 YSYEKL. The CDR3 DNA sequence: TGCGCCAGCAGCCAGGCCCAGGGAGGCAATGAGCAGTTCTTC. The encoded protein is CASSQAQGGNEQFF.

The V call is TRBV5-4, the J call TRBJ2-5; no definite D call. The CDR3 spans 14 residues. The ends were cut back, 1 base at V and 0 bases at J, with 7 bases in the middle. Germline CDR1 SGHNT, CDR2 YYREEE (reference sequence). CDR3 protein: CASSLWQDQETQYF. DNA for the CDR3: TGTGCCAGCAGCTTGTGGCAGGACCAAGAGACCCAGTACTTC. The entire variable domain, with the rest obtained from reference TRBV5-4 and TRBJ2-5, is as follows: ETGVTQSPTHLIKTRGQQVTLRCSSQSGHNTVSWYQQALGQGPQFIFQYYREEENGRGNFPPRFSGLQFPNYSSELNVNALELDDSALYLCASSLWQDQETQYFGPGTRLLVL.

The chain combines TRBV19 with TRBJ1-5, with TRBD1 matching 9 bases. This CDR3 spans 16 amino acids. Germline V CDR1 and CDR2: LNHDA, SQIVND (reference sequence). The junction had 7 bases not matched to a gene; V was cut back by 2 bases and J by 5 bases. CDR3 in DNA: TGTGCCAGTAGTATATCCCAGGACAGGGGAGATCAGCCCCAGCATTTT. Its translation is CASSISQDRGDQPQHF.

V and J are TRBV15 and TRBJ2-2; D is uncertain. The CDR3 spans 14 residues. Trimming removed 6 bases at V and 0 bases at J, with 8 bases between. Looked up from germline, CDR1 is LNHNV and CDR2 is YYDKDF (reference sequence). The DNA for the CDR3 is TGTGCCACCAGTCTCACACCGAACACCGGGGAGCTGTTTTTT. Translating gives CATSLTPNTGELFF.

The rearrangement joins TRBV5-1 to TRBJ2-7; no reliable D call. Germline V gene lookup returns CDR1 SGHRS and CDR2 YFSETQ. Trimming shortened V by 6 bases and J by 6 bases, and 10 bases separated the two germline ends. The CDR3 length is 11 residues. In nucleotides, the CDR3 is TGCGCCAGCAACTGGGGAAGCGAGCAGTACTTC. This translates into CASNWGSEQYF.

The rearrangement links TRBV10-2 to TRBJ2-4, with D maybe TRBD2 (6 bases). Germline values: CDR1 WSHSY, CDR2 SAAADI. This CDR3 region has 16 residues. Trimming took off 5 bases at V and 4 bases at J, with 18 bases between the two ends. In DNA, the CDR3 is TGCGCCAGCAGTTCGCCGGGACTCAAAAAGAAAAACATTCAGTACTTC. Amino acid sequence: CASSSPGLKKKNIQYF.

The rearrangement joins TRBV20-1 to TRBJ1-5; 8 nucleotides line up with TRBD1. This CDR3 is built from 13 residues. Germline assignment: CDR1 DFQATT and CDR2 SNEGSKA (reference sequence). The trim removed 6 bases at V and 3 bases at J, leaving 4 bases unmatched. Here the CDR3 reads CSAWDRNNQPQHF. The CDR3 bases are TGCAGTGCCTGGGACAGGAACAATCAGCCCCAGCATTTT.

The chain carries TRBV28 and TRBJ2-7, with a weak D call TRBD2 (5 bases). V was shortened by 6 bases and J by 5 bases, with 11 bases between the two germline ends. Germline V lookup: CDR1 MDHEN, CDR2 SYDVKM. This CDR3 spans 12 amino acids. CDR3 DNA: TGTGCCAGCAGCCGGGGAGCGCACGAGCAGTACTTC. Amino acids: CASSRGAHEQYF.

V and J are TRBV4-1 and TRBJ1-5, with D possibly TRBD1 on 5 matching bases. Trimming removed 0 bases at V and 6 bases at J, with 12 bases between. Germline V gene data show CDR1 as MGHRA and CDR2 as YSYEKL. CDR3 size: 15 residues. CDR3 protein: CASSQDARVGQPQHF. In nucleotides, the CDR3 is TGCGCCAGCAGCCAAGACGCCAGGGTGGGTCAGCCCCAGCATTTT.

CDR3: CASSESRGTYEQYF. The CDR3 DNA is TGTGCCAGCAGTGAATCGCGGGGAACCTACGAGCAGTACTTC. The chain couples TRBV2 to TRBJ2-7; TRBD2 is a possible D gene (6 bases). Trimming removed 2 bases at V and 2 bases at J, with 10 bases between. The CDR3 consists of 14 residues. The V gene's germline CDR1 is SNHLY and CDR2 FYNNEI.

This clonotype was seen a few times. The chain recombines TRBV12-3 or TRBV12-4 with TRBJ2-7, with D perhaps matching TRBD2 (5 bases). The CDR3 contains 13 residues. V was trimmed by 7 bases and J by 2 bases, leaving 12 bases between them. In DNA, the CDR3 is TGTGCCAGCACAGCGGACTCAACCTACGAGCAGTACTTC. It encodes CASTADSTYEQYF.